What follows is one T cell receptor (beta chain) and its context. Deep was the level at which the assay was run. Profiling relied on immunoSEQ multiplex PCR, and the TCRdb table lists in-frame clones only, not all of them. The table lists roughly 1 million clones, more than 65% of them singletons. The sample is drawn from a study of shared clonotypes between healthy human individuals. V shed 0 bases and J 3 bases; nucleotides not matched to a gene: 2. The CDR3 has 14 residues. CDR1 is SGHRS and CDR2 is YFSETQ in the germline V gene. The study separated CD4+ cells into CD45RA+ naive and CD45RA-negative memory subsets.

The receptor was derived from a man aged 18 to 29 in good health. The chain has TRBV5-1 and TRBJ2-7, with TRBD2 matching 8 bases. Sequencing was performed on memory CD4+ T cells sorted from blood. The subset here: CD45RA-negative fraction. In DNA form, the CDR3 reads TGCGCCAGCAGCTTGGCGGGAGGGTACTACGAGCAGTACTTC. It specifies CASSLAGGYYEQYF.